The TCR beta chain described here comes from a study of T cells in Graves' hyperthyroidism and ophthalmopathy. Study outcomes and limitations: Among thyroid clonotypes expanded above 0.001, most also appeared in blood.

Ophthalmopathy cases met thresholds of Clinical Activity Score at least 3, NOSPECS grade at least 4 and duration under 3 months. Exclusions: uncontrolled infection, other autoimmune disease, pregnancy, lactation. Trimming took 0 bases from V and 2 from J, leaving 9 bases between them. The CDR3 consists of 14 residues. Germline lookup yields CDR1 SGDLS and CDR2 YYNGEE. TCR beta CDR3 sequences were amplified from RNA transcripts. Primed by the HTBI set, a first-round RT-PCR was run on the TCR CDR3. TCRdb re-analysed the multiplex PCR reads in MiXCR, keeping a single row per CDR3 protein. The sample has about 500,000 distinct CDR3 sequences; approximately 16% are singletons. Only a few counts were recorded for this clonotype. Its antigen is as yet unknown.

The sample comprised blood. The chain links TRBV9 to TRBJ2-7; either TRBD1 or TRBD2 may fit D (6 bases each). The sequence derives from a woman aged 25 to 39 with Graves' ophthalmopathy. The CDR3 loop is CASSVDGGAYEQYF. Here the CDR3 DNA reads TGTGCCAGCAGCGTAGACGGGGGCGCCTACGAGCAGTACTTC.